This T cell receptor (beta chain) is from a study of T cell responses to AZD1222 COVID-19 vaccine. Study findings and constraints: Once two AZD1222 doses were given, Spike-specific TCR breadth and depth went up. Possibly, clonal diversity was underestimated; donors were largely white British and included more females.

As to this clone: Its antigen is currently unknown.

V was trimmed by 4 bases and J by 8 bases, leaving 21 bases between them. CDR1 SGHNT and CDR2 YYREEE come from the germline V gene (reference sequence). CDR3 length: 15 residues. The data were produced by immunoSEQ multiplex PCR, yet TCRdb's version contains in-frame clones alone and is incomplete. This table holds more than 110,000 clones, roughly 88% found once. The clonotype comes from an adult in good health. The sequencing here drew on peripheral blood, taken on day 0 of AZD1222 vaccination. The V call is TRBV5-4, the J call TRBJ1-1; perhaps TRBD1 as D (6 bases). CDR3 residues: CASSPGGAKAGEAFF. DNA of the CDR3: TGTGCCAGCAGCCCGGGGGGGGCCAAGGCGGGAGAAGCTTTCTTT.